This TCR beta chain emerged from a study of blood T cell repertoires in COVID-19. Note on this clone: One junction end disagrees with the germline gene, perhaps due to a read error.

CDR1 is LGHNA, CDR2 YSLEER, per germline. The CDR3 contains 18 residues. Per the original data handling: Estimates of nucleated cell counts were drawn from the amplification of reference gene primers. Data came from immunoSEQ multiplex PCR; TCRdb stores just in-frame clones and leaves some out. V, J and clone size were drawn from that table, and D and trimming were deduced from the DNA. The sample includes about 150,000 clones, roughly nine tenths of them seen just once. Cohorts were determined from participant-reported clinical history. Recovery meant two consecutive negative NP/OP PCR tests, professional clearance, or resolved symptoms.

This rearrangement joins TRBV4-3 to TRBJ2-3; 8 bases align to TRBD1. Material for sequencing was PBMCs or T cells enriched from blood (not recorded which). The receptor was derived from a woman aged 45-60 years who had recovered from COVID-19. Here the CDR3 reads CASSRLTGAPIVTETQYF. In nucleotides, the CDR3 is TGCGCCAGCAGCCGGCTGACAGGGGCCCCGATAGTGACAGAAACGCAGTATTTT.